One and the same sample provided the 8 T cell receptor beta chains below, sequenced in a study of beta chain features in type 1 diabetes (dated by TCRdb to the late 2010s). Which antigens these TCRs recognize remains unknown. The research as a whole found: A moderate but significant shortening of TCRB CDR3 length was observed in type 1 diabetes patients in all four CD4+ subsets.

Library construction relied on the immunoSEQ multiplex PCR assay. All of the isolated RNA was reverse transcribed with the High Capacity cDNA Reverse Transcription Kit, so expressed TCRB transcripts were sequenced. TCRdb carries this immuneACCESS record with in-frame sequences only. Its versions omit some clonotypes, under half of them owing to an unresolved V gene in the studies checked, with the rest unexplained. The table for this sample lists 300,000 to 400,000 clones; approximately 13% of them were counted only once. The ten largest account for approximately 0.016% of the sample. Input material: naive CD4+ T cells from blood. The cell subset or site label, as the study defines it: true naive CD4+ T cells. Receptors originate from a woman aged 18 to 35 with type 1 diabetes.

The V and J genes are TRBV28 and TRBJ2-1, with TRBD1 matching over 8 bases. V lost 5 bases to trimming and J lost 3 bases; unmatched junction nucleotides: 6. The germline V gene encodes CDR1 MDHEN and CDR2 SYDVKM. The CDR3 extends over 15 amino acids. The CDR3 DNA is TGTGCCAGCAGTCCTGCCGGGACAGGCTACAATGAGCAGTTCTTC. Its protein product is CASSPAGTGYNEQFF.

This CDR3 reads CASSQTDQETQYF. The CDR3 DNA reads TGTGCCAGCAGCCAAACAGACCAAGAGACCCAGTACTTC. The chain links TRBV7-3 to TRBJ2-5; D ambiguous. Trimming shortened V by 5 bases and J by 0 bases, and 7 bases separated the two germline ends. The germline V gene has CDR1 SGHTA and CDR2 FQGTGA. CDR3 size: 13 residues.

This clone was detected only a few times. The chain links TRBV7-9 to TRBJ1-5; D perhaps matches TRBD1 (5 bases). From germline, CDR1 is SEHNR and CDR2 FQNEAQ (reference sequence). This CDR3 has 15 residues. Trimming took 5 bases from V and 3 from J, leaving 14 bases between them. CDR3 in DNA: TGTGCCAGCAGCCATAATACAGGTTACAATCAGCCCCAGCATTTT. This translates into CASSHNTGYNQPQHF. Full variable domain (rest looked up from reference TRBV7-9 and TRBJ1-5): DTGVSQNPRHKITKRGQNVTFRCDPISEHNRLYWYRQTLGQGPEFLTYFQNEAQLEKSRLLSDRFSAERPKGSFSTLEIQRTEQGDSAMYLCASSHNTGYNQPQHFGDGTRLSIL.

The chain couples TRBV11-2 to TRBJ1-5; the match to TRBD1 covers 7 bases. CDR1 and CDR2 (germline): SGHAT, FQNNGV. The CDR3 contains 13 residues. V lost 2 bases to trimming and J lost 6 bases; unmatched junction nucleotides: 1. The CDR3 coding sequence is TGTGCCAGCAGCTTAACAGGGGTTCAGCCCCAGCATTTT. It is translated as CASSLTGVQPQHF.

A few counts support this clone. Distinct nucleotide sequences in the sample also encode this CDR3. The V and J genes are TRBV18 and TRBJ1-2, with 8 bases lining up with TRBD1. V lost 3 bases to trimming and J lost 7 bases; unmatched junction nucleotides: 4. CDR3 length equals 13 residues. Germline V gives CDR1 KGHSH, CDR2 LQKENI. CDR3 sequence: CASSPQGAGGYTF. The CDR3 nucleotides are TGTGCCAGCTCACCTCAGGGGGCCGGTGGCTACACCTTC.

This chain uses TRBV5-4 with TRBJ2-7, with TRBD2 matching 10 bases. CDR1 and CDR2 from the germline V gene are SGHNT and YYREEE (reference sequence). The junction had 11 bases not matched to a gene; V was cut back by 4 bases and J by 4 bases. CDR3 length: 16 residues. Here the CDR3 DNA reads TGTGCCAGCAGCAATACACAAGCGGGAGGGCCTTACGAGCAGTACTTC. Translated, it gives CASSNTQAGGPYEQYF.

The rearrangement links TRBV2 to TRBJ1-2, with TRBD1 matching 7 bases. The junction had 2 bases not matched to a gene; V was cut back by 2 bases and J by 5 bases. The CDR3 has 13 residues. CDR1 is SNHLY, CDR2 FYNNEI, per germline. The CDR3 is CASSEPRGYGYTF. The CDR3 DNA is TGTGCCAGCAGTGAACCCAGGGGGTATGGCTACACCTTC.

This clone was picked up a small number of times. The identical CDR3 is also encoded by other nucleotide sequences in the sample. V gene TRBV7-9 combines with J gene TRBJ1-5, with 10 bases that match TRBD1. V dropped 3 bases and J dropped 4; count of bases not matched to a gene: 3. Germline CDR1 and CDR2: SEHNR and FQNEAQ (reference sequence). The CDR3 has 15 residues. CDR3 residues: CASSFGTGVNQPQHF. In nucleotides, the CDR3 is TGTGCCAGCAGCTTTGGGACAGGGGTAAATCAGCCCCAGCATTTT.